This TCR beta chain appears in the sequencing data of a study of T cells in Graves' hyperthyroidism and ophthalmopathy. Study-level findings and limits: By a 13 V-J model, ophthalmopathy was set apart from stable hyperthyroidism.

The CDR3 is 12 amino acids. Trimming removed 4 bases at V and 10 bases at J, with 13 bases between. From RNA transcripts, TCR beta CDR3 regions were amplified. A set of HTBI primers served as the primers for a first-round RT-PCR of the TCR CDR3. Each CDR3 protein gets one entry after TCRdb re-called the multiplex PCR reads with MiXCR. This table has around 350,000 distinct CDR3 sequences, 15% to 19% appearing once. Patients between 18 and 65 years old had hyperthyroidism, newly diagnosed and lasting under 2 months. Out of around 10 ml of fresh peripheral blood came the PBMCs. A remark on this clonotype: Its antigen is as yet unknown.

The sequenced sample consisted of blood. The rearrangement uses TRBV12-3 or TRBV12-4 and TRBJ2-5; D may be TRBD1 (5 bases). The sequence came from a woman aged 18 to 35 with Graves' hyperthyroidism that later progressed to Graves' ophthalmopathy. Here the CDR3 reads CASSSEDRVQYF. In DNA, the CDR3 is TGTGCCAGCAGTTCCGAAGACAGAGTCCAGTACTTC.